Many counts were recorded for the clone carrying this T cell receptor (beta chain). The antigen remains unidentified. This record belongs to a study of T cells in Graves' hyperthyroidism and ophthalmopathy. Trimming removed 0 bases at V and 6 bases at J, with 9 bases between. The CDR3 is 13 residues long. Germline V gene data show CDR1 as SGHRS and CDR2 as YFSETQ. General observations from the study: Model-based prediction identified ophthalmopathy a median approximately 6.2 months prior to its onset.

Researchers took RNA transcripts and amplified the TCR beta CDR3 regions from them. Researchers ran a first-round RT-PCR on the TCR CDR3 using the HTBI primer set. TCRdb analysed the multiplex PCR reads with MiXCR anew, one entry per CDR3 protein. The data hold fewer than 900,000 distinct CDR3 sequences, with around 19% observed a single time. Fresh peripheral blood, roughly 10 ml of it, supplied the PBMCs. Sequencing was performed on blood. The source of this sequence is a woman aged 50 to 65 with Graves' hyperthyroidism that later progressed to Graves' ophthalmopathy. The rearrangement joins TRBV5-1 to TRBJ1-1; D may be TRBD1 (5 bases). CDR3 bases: TGCGCCAGCAGCTTGGTAGGGGCGGCTGAAGCTTTCTTT. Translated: CASSLVGAAEAFF.